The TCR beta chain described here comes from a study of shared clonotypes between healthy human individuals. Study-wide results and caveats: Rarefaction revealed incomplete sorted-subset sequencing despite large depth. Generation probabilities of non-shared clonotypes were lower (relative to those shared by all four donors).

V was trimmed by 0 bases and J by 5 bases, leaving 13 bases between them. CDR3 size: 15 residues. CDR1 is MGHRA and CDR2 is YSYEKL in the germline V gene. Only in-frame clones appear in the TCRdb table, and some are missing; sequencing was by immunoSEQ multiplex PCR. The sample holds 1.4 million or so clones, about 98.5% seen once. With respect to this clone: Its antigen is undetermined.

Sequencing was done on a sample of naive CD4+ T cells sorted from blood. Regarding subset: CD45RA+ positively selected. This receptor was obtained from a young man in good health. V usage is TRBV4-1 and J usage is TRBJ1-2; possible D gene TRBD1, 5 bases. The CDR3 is CASSQEIRVAYGYTF. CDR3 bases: TGCGCCAGCAGCCAAGAAATCAGGGTGGCATATGGCTACACCTTC.